The clone carrying this T cell receptor beta chain was seen ten or more times. The antigen remains unidentified. MiXCR, applied by TCRdb to the reads, yields one record per CDR3 protein. In the table there are 600,000 to 800,000 distinct CDR3 sequences, 24% of which are singletons. V was pared by 4 bases and J by 4 bases, with 17 bases between. Germline assignment: CDR1 SEHNR and CDR2 FQNEAQ (reference sequence). CDR3 length: 16 amino acids. This specimen comes from a study of T cell repertoires in cytomegalovirus infection. Study-level background: CMV infection together with matching HLA type was indicated by public TCR beta signatures. Study findings and constraints: Dominating the ex vivo response were HLA-C-restricted CMV-specific TCR beta clonotypes. Carriers of CMV plus the relevant HLA were identified by cumulative public TCR beta family frequency.

This sequence originates from a human donor in good health (CMV status not recorded). Some clones in this sample may be carry-over from other donors' samples. This chain connects TRBV7-9 to TRBJ1-5; D uncertain. Sequenced material: CD8+ T cells from PBMCs. CDR3 sequence reads: CASSSLRGERNQPQHF. CDR3 nucleotides: TGTGCCAGCAGCTCCCTGCGGGGAGAAAGGAATCAGCCCCAGCATTTT.